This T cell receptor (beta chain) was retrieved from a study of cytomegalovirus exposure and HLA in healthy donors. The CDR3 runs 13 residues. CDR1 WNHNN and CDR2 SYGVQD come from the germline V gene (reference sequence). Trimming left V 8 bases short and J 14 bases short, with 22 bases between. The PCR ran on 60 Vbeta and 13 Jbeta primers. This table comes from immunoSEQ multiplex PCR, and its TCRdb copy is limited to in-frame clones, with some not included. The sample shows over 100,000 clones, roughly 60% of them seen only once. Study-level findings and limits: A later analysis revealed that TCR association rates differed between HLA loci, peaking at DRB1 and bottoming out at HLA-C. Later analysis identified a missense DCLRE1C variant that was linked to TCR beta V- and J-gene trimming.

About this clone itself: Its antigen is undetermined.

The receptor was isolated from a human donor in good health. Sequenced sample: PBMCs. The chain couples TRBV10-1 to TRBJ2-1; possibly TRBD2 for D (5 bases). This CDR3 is CASSAASSFIKFF. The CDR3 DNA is TGCGCCAGCTCGGCGGCTAGCAGTTTTATTAAGTTCTTC.